One and the same sample provided the 8 T cell receptor beta chains below, sequenced in a study of blood T cell repertoires in COVID-19. Sequencing was performed with immunoSEQ multiplex PCR; in TCRdb, only in-frame clones are kept and a portion is missing. The table shows about 100,000 clones, with 86% occurring only once. The sample consisted of peripheral blood. Receptors originate from a man older than 75 with acute or convalescent COVID-19.

The rearrangement uses TRBV4-1 and TRBJ2-5, with D possibly matching TRBD2 (6 bases). Trimming pared 3 bases from V and 4 bases from J, leaving 15 bases between. Germline V lookup: CDR1 MGHRA, CDR2 YSYEKL. This CDR3 is built from 15 residues. CDR3 nucleotide sequence: TGCGCCAGCAGCCAGGCGCTCGCGGGGATAGAGACCCAGTACTTC. Translated, it gives CASSQALAGIETQYF.

The CDR3 reads CASSQEIQLNQPQHF. The CDR3 DNA follows: TGTGCCAGCAGCCAAGAGATACAGCTAAATCAGCCCCAGCATTTT. The V and J genes are TRBV4-2 and TRBJ1-5; D not certain. There are 15 residues in the CDR3. The V and J ends lost 0 bases and 4 bases respectively, with 10 bases between them. Germline CDR1 is LGHNA and CDR2 is YNFKEQ.

V gene TRBV6-2 or TRBV6-3 combines with J gene TRBJ2-1, with TRBD2 matching over 15 bases. Trimming at V came to 3 bases and at J to 9 bases, leaving 6 bases not matched to a gene. CDR3 length equals 16 residues. In germline, CDR1 is MNHEY, CDR2 SVGEGT. As DNA, the CDR3 is TGTGCCAGCAGTTATCGGACTAGCGGGAGGGCCGGTGAGCAGTTCTTC. Amino acid sequence: CASSYRTSGRAGEQFF.

This sequence joins TRBV24-1 and TRBJ1-2; D perhaps matches TRBD1 (6 bases). The CDR3 spans 14 residues. Germline CDR1 KGHDR, CDR2 SFDVKD. The V and J ends lost 7 bases and 1 base respectively, with 12 bases between them. CDR3 sequence: CATSEGGGNYGYTF. The CDR3 bases are TGTGCCACCAGCGAAGGGGGGGGTAACTATGGCTACACCTTC.

The chain links TRBV30 to TRBJ2-3; 9 bases match TRBD2. The length of the CDR3 is 15 residues. Germline assignment: CDR1 GTSNPN and CDR2 SVGIG (reference sequence). V was clipped by 3 bases and J by 3 bases; unmatched bases: 7. The CDR3 protein is CAWSEGLAGTDTQYF. The DNA of the CDR3 is TGTGCCTGGAGCGAAGGGCTAGCGGGGACAGATACGCAGTATTTT.

This clone appeared once. One end of the junction fails to match germline, which may point to a read error. This chain connects TRBV28 to TRBJ2-1; tentative D call: TRBD1 (5 bases). Per the germline V gene, CDR1 is MDHEN and CDR2 is SYDVKM. The length of the CDR3 is 9 residues. CDR3 sequence: CASGQQVIF. The CDR3 nucleotides read TGTGCCAGCGGACAACAGGTTATCTTC. The full variable domain, rest sourced from reference TRBV28 and TRBJ2-1, is DVKVTQSSRYLVKRTGEKVFLECVQDMDHENMFWYRQDPGLGLRLIYFSYDVKMKEKGDIPEGYSVSREKKERFSLILESASTNQTSMYLCASGQQVIFGPGTRLTVL.

The chain joins TRBV28 to TRBJ1-1, with unresolved D. Germline CDR1 and CDR2: MDHEN and SYDVKM. Trimming cost V 3 bases and J 4 bases, with 9 bases left between them. This CDR3 contains 13 residues. The CDR3 spells CASSFSPTTEAFF. CDR3 sequence (DNA): TGTGCCAGCAGTTTCTCCCCTACCACTGAAGCTTTCTTT.

The V gene is TRBV4-1, the J gene TRBJ2-7, with 8 nucleotides matching TRBD2. The V gene's germline CDR1 is MGHRA and CDR2 YSYEKL. The CDR3 runs to 15 residues. The junction had 5 bases not matched to a gene; V was cut back by 1 base and J by 3 bases. DNA for the CDR3: TGCGCCAGCAGCCAAGCGGCCGGGGGGGGCTACGAGCAGTACTTC. Translation gives CASSQAAGGGYEQYF.